Following are 23 T cell receptor beta chains from one sample sequenced in a study of vaccination effects on CD4 cells after COVID-19. An approximately ten-day culture period preceded the isolation of CD4+ T cells. Participants were vaccinated with two doses of either the BNT162b2 or mRNA-1273 vaccine. Their specific antigens are unknown. The assay was immunoSEQ multiplex PCR, and TCRdb's table has in-frame clones only and misses some. The sample lists 9,000 or so clones; around 74% were seen once. The source was CD4+ T cells from PBMCs cultured without peptide, collected after COVID-19 vaccination. Receptors were obtained from a human donor who received a COVID-19 vaccine.

This clone was found a few times. The V and J genes are TRBV9 and TRBJ1-2; 7 bases map to TRBD1. The CDR3 extends over 12 amino acids. Germline lookup yields CDR1 SGDLS and CDR2 YYNGEE. V was clipped by 7 bases and J by 3 bases; unmatched bases: 3. CDR3 amino acids: CASRTGDYGYTF. As DNA, the CDR3 is TGTGCCAGCCGCACAGGGGACTATGGCTACACCTTC.

This chain uses TRBV20-1 with TRBJ1-1; D is unclear. CDR1 and CDR2 from the germline V gene are DFQATT and SNEGSKA (reference sequence). Between the trimmed V and J ends, which lost 8 bases and 0 bases, there was a span of 7 bases. CDR3 length: 11 residues. This CDR3 reads CSLGMNTEAFF. For the CDR3, the DNA is TGCAGTTTGGGGATGAACACTGAAGCTTTCTTT.

The chain links TRBV3-1 (or the pseudogene TRBV3-2) to TRBJ2-5; no reliable D call. This CDR3 is built from 13 residues. V was shortened by 3 bases and J by 5 bases, with 10 bases between the two germline ends. Germline assignment: CDR1 LGHDT and CDR2 YNNKEL (reference sequence). In DNA form, the CDR3 reads TGTGCCAGCAGCCAGACTGGGCGTGAGACCCAGTACTTC. The encoded protein is CASSQTGRETQYF.

This clone was seen a handful of times. The chain is built from TRBV20-1 and TRBJ2-5, with TRBD2 as a possible D gene (7 bases). Trimming removed 5 bases from V and 5 bases from J, with 9 bases in between. The CDR3 is made up of 11 amino acids. CDR1 is DFQATT and CDR2 is SNEGSKA in the germline V gene (reference sequence). The CDR3 sequence: CSAGGAETQYF. CDR3 in DNA: TGCAGTGCTGGGGGGGCGGAGACCCAGTACTTC.

The chain recombines TRBV7-3 with TRBJ1-1; no firm D call. Germline V gene sequence: CDR1 SGHTA, CDR2 FQGTGA. Trimming pared 1 base from V and 4 bases from J, leaving 16 bases between. The CDR3 has 16 amino acids. CDR3 loop: CASSLIFHLGFTEAFF. The DNA for the CDR3 is TGTGCCAGCAGCTTAATATTTCATCTCGGGTTCACTGAAGCTTTCTTT.

This chain uses TRBV29-1 with TRBJ2-3, with 9 bases lining up with TRBD1. From germline, CDR1 is SQVTM and CDR2 ANQGSEA. The CDR3 contains 14 residues. Unmatched junction bases numbered 6, after V lost 6 bases and J lost 2 bases. The CDR3 DNA sequence: TGCAGCGTACTTACACAGGGGGCCACAGATACGCAGTATTTT. Its translation is CSVLTQGATDTQYF.

The V gene is TRBV7-9, the J gene TRBJ2-7, with TRBD1 matching 9 bases. The length of the CDR3 is 15 residues. Germline CDR1 SEHNR, CDR2 FQNEAQ (reference sequence). Trimming removed 5 bases from V and 0 bases from J; junction bases left unmatched: 5. CDR3 sequence (DNA): TGTGCCAGCAGCACAATGGGACAGGGCTCCTACGAGCAGTACTTC. It specifies CASSTMGQGSYEQYF.

The V and J genes are TRBV28 and TRBJ2-5; a possible D gene is TRBD1 (5 bases). The CDR3 contains 15 residues. CDR1 is MDHEN, CDR2 SYDVKM, per germline. The germline V and J ends were trimmed by 4 bases and 4 bases, with 16 bases remaining between them. CDR3 sequence: CASSSPTTVRETQYF. CDR3 nucleotides: TGTGCCAGCAGTTCCCCGACGACAGTAAGAGAGACCCAGTACTTC.

The chain joins TRBV5-4 to TRBJ1-2; 8 bases fit TRBD1. The CDR3 sequence is 12 residues long. Looked up from germline, CDR1 is SGHNT and CDR2 is YYREEE (reference sequence). V trimming: 0 bases; J trimming: 8 bases; junction bases outside the gene matches: 0. CDR3 sequence (DNA): TGTGCCAGCAGCTTGGACAGGGGGGGCTACACCTTC. Translation: CASSLDRGGYTF.

The gene calls are TRBV19 and TRBJ1-1; the match to TRBD1 covers 7 bases. J lost 4 bases, V lost 1 base, and 3 bases had no gene match. The CDR3 loop spans 14 amino acids. Germline V gene lookup returns CDR1 LNHDA and CDR2 SQIVND (reference sequence). The CDR3 bases are TGTGCCAGTAGTATAGGACAGGGAGTCACTGAAGCTTTCTTT. It codes for CASSIGQGVTEAFF. Full variable domain (rest looked up from reference TRBV19 and TRBJ1-1): DGGITQSPKYLFRKEGQNVTLSCEQNLNHDAMYWYRQDPGQGLRLIYYSQIVNDFQKGDIAEGYSVSREKKESFPLTVTSAQKNPTAFYLCASSIGQGVTEAFFGQGTRLTVV.

This clone occurred a few times. The chain joins TRBV4-1 to TRBJ2-1; 7 positions agree with TRBD1. The CDR3 contains 14 residues. Germline V gene lookup returns CDR1 MGHRA and CDR2 YSYEKL. V was pared by 4 bases and J by 5 bases, with 5 bases of the junction left unmatched. CDR3 region: CASSRLGTDNEQFF. The CDR3 DNA follows: TGCGCCAGCAGCCGGCTTGGGACAGACAATGAGCAGTTCTTC.

The chain is built from TRBV6-1 and TRBJ2-7; possibly TRBD1 or TRBD2 for D (5 bases each). V was clipped by 0 bases and J by 7 bases, with 10 bases between them. The CDR3 is 13 residues long. Germline lookup yields CDR1 MNHNS and CDR2 SASEGT. The DNA of the CDR3 is TGTGCCAGCAGTGAAGCCGGCGAGGGGGAGCAGTACTTC. It is translated as CASSEAGEGEQYF.

As to this clone: The conserved phenylalanine or tryptophan is not found at the CDR3 terminus, so this likely reflects a read error. No DNA is shown, since the ends of the CDR3 on it are uncertain; the CDR3 is the one TCRdb lists. The chain joins TRBV7-9 to TRBJ1-1. The CDR3 has 11 residues if both end residues are counted. The germline CDR1 and CDR2 sequences are SEHNR and FQNEAQ (reference sequence). The CDR3 region is CASSLLDRALL.

The rearrangement links TRBV5-4 to TRBJ2-7; maybe TRBD2 (5 bases). V was trimmed by 4 bases and J by 7 bases, leaving 15 bases between them. The CDR3 runs to 13 residues. In germline, CDR1 is SGHNT, CDR2 YYREEE (reference sequence). CDR3 DNA: TGTGCCAGCAGCCTTAACCCTTCGGGGGAGCAGTACTTC. As protein: CASSLNPSGEQYF.

This clone was counted a few times. This chain uses TRBV6-2 or TRBV6-3 with TRBJ1-1; D gene unclear. V was pared by 6 bases and J by 0 bases, with 8 bases between. CDR3 length: 13 residues. Germline-derived CDR1 and CDR2 are MNHEY and SVGEGT. Here the CDR3 reads CASSRRLNTEAFF. In nucleotides, the CDR3 is TGTGCCAGCAGCCGACGGTTGAACACTGAAGCTTTCTTT.

This rearrangement joins TRBV5-4 to TRBJ2-7, with 7 positions matching TRBD2. CDR3 length equals 14 residues. Per germline, CDR1 SGHNT and CDR2 YYREEE (reference sequence). Losses at the gene ends were 2 bases for V and 3 bases for J; bases not matched to a gene: 5. The CDR3 coding sequence is TGTGCCAGCAGCTTTGGAGCGGGGAACTACGAGCAGTACTTC. Protein: CASSFGAGNYEQYF.

This chain joins TRBV7-9 and TRBJ2-6; 8 bases line up with TRBD1. CDR3 length equals 19 residues. V lost 5 bases and J lost 3; bases outside the gene matches: 15. Germline V CDR1 and CDR2: SEHNR, FQNEAQ (reference sequence). The CDR3 sequence is CASSPGLGRGRGGANVLTF. CDR3 nucleotide sequence: TGTGCCAGCAGCCCCGGGCTCGGCAGGGGGCGCGGTGGGGCCAACGTCCTGACTTTC.

This chain links TRBV4-2 with TRBJ1-3; the D is unclear. V lost 0 bases, J lost 0 bases, and 9 bases lay in between. The germline gives CDR1 LGHNA, CDR2 YNFKEQ. This CDR3 has 16 residues. The CDR3 region has the DNA TGTGCCAGCAGCCAAGAACCAAAGAGCTCTGGAAACACCATATATTTT. This codes for CASSQEPKSSGNTIYF.

The rearrangement links TRBV6-5 to TRBJ1-5; D gene unclear. Trimming took 5 bases from V and 2 from J, leaving 13 bases between them. This CDR3 is 15 amino acids long. From germline, CDR1 is MNHEY and CDR2 SVGAGI. The CDR3 protein is CASSPDPVGNQPQHF. CDR3 DNA sequence: TGTGCCAGCAGTCCAGACCCGGTCGGCAATCAGCCCCAGCATTTT.

This chain uses TRBV11-2 with TRBJ2-7; 10 bases agree with TRBD1. Germline lookup yields CDR1 SGHAT and CDR2 FQNNGV. After removal of 5 bases from V and 3 bases from J, the junction contained 4 bases not matched to a gene. This CDR3 is built from 14 residues. As DNA, the CDR3 is TGTGCCAGCAGCCTGGACAGGGGGAGCTACGAGCAGTACTTC. This gives the protein CASSLDRGSYEQYF.

The chain combines TRBV27 with TRBJ1-1; D call uncertain. From germline, CDR1 is MNHEY and CDR2 SMNVEV (reference sequence). Trimming left V 5 bases short and J 0 bases short, with 7 bases between. The CDR3 has 13 residues. CDR3 DNA sequence: TGTGCCAGCAGTCTTCGGATGAACACTGAAGCTTTCTTT. Its translation is CASSLRMNTEAFF.

The chain has TRBV27 and TRBJ2-7; the D call may be TRBD1 or TRBD2 (5 bases each). The CDR3 runs 13 residues. CDR1 is MNHEY, CDR2 SMNVEV, per germline (reference sequence). V shed 1 base and J shed 1 base, with 5 bases lying between them. The CDR3 here is CASSLWGSYEQYF. CDR3 in DNA: TGTGCCAGCAGTTTATGGGGGTCCTACGAGCAGTACTTC.

The chain carries TRBV5-1 and TRBJ2-7; TRBD1 might be the D (6 bases). Trimming cost V 4 bases and J 1 base, with 12 bases left between them. The CDR3 loop spans 14 amino acids. Germline CDR1 SGHRS, CDR2 YFSETQ. CDR3 in DNA: TGCGCCAGCAGCCTACGACAGGATTCCTACGAGCAGTACTTC. It is translated as CASSLRQDSYEQYF.